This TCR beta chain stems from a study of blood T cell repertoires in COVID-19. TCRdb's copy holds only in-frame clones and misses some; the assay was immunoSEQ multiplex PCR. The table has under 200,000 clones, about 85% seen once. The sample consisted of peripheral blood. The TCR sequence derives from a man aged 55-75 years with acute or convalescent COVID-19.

CDR3 bases: TGTGCCAGCAGCGCAGTCGGAAACTTGGAGGGCGAAAAACTGTTTTTT. Translating gives CASSAVGNLEGEKLFF. V usage is TRBV9 and J usage is TRBJ1-4; no reliable D call. CDR1 and CDR2 from the germline V gene are SGDLS and YYNGEE. The length of the CDR3 is 16 residues. V was pared by 3 bases and J by 8 bases, with 20 bases between.